The 32 T cell receptor beta chains listed next were all sequenced from one sample in a study of metastatic and nonmetastatic thyroid tumors. TCRdb used MiXCR to call clones anew from the PCR reads. The sample has around 65,000 clones, more than 13% seen once; the top ten hold more than 6.5%. Not a single patient had been given any form of treatment at any point before undergoing thyroid surgery. The specimen sequenced was blood. Receptors originate from a male donor with papillary thyroid cancer or a benign thyroid nodule (not recorded which). Some clones in this sample may be carry-over from other donors' samples.

This chain links TRBV5-1 with TRBJ2-7; TRBD2 matches 13 bases. The V gene's germline CDR1 is SGHRS and CDR2 YFSETQ. The CDR3 contains 15 residues. V dropped 1 base and J dropped 5; count of bases not matched to a gene: 3. CDR3 in DNA: TGCGCCAGCAGCTTGCGACTAGCGGGAGGCAACGAGCAGTACTTC. This translates into CASSLRLAGGNEQYF.

This clone appeared many times. The gene calls are TRBV12-3 or TRBV12-4 and TRBJ2-3; 9 nucleotides align to TRBD1. Losses at the gene ends were 4 bases for V and 0 bases for J; bases not matched to a gene: 5. The CDR3 extends over 16 amino acids. This CDR3 is CASSSQDRGSTDTQYF. The CDR3 bases are TGTGCCAGCAGTTCACAAGACAGGGGGAGCACAGATACGCAGTATTTT.

This clone occurred a few times. This sample also contains other DNA sequences that code for the same CDR3. The chain recombines TRBV18 with TRBJ2-1; 14 positions agree with TRBD2. CDR1 KGHSH and CDR2 LQKENI come from the germline V gene. This CDR3 is 15 amino acids long. V dropped 4 bases and J dropped 10; count of bases not matched to a gene: 6. CDR3 sequence reads: CASSRGTSGSGEQFF. Here the CDR3 DNA reads TGTGCCAGCTCACGCGGGACTAGCGGGAGCGGGGAGCAGTTCTTC. Full variable domain (missing parts from reference TRBV18 and TRBJ2-1): NAGVMQNPRHLVRRRGQEARLRCSPMKGHSHVYWYRQLPEEGLKFMVYLQKENIIDESGMPKERFSAEFPKEGPSILRIQQVVRGDSAAYFCASSRGTSGSGEQFFGPGTRLTVL.

The sample holds a few counts of this clone. The conserved closing phenylalanine or tryptophan is absent in this CDR3, likely reflecting a read error. The gene calls are TRBV27 and TRBJ2-1; D gene uncertain. Trimming shortened V by 2 bases and J by 3 bases, and 14 bases separated the two germline ends. The germline gives CDR1 MNHEY, CDR2 SMNVEV (reference sequence). This CDR3 comprises 16 residues. The CDR3 DNA is TGTGCCAGCAGTTTAGTGGGCCGTTCCTTCTACAATGAGCAGTTCTCC. Its protein is CASSLVGRSFYNEQFS.

This clone was detected many times. V gene TRBV6-1 combines with J gene TRBJ1-2, with TRBD1 matching over 7 bases. This CDR3 spans 13 amino acids. Losses at the gene ends were 7 bases for V and 7 bases for J; bases not matched to a gene: 9. Germline lookup yields CDR1 MNHNS and CDR2 SASEGT. CDR3 residues: CASIYDRVGGYTF. The CDR3 nucleotides are TGTGCCAGCATCTATGACAGGGTGGGTGGCTACACCTTC.

This clone has ten or more counts. The gene calls are TRBV11-1 and TRBJ2-7; TRBD2 agrees at 10 bases. There are 17 residues in the CDR3. Germline CDR1 and CDR2: SGHAT and FQDESV (reference sequence). The V segment lost 5 bases and the J segment 5 bases; nucleotides outside the gene matches: 15. CDR3 sequence reads: CASSVGTSVNYRNEQYF. The CDR3 nucleotides read TGTGCCAGCAGCGTCGGGACTAGCGTCAACTATAGGAACGAGCAGTACTTC.

CDR3 DNA sequence: TGCAGTGCTAGAGTTCAACGAGGCGGCCCCGTCTGGAAGCAGTTCTTC. Protein sequence: CSARVQRGGPVWKQFF. J is TRBJ2-4 and V is TRBV20-1, with unresolved D. The J call may be in error: the DNA end matches TRBJ2-1 better. Looked up from germline, CDR1 is DFQATT and CDR2 is SNEGSKA (reference sequence). The CDR3 consists of 16 residues.

The table lists this clone with many counts. V is TRBV18 and J is TRBJ2-3; 7 positions agree with TRBD2. The CDR3 contains 17 residues. Trimming cost V 2 bases and J 1 base; bases outside gene matches: 9. Germline V lookup: CDR1 KGHSH, CDR2 LQKENI. DNA of the CDR3: TGTGCCAGCTCACCATTTCCGGGAGGAAAACGCACAGATACGCAGTATTTT. It translates to CASSPFPGGKRTDTQYF.

Concerning this clone itself: Being one base from a much bigger clone, this may be a read error. The same CDR3 arises from other DNA sequences in this sample as well. The V and J genes are TRBV5-5 and TRBJ2-7, with 12 bases aligning to TRBD1. This CDR3 comprises 14 residues. The V gene's germline CDR1 is SGHKS and CDR2 YYEKEE (reference sequence). The CDR3 region is CASRSPGTGGEQHF. Here the CDR3 DNA reads TGTGCCAGCAGATCCCCAGGGACAGGGGGCGAGCAGCACTTC. Using reference TRBV5-5 and TRBJ2-7 for the parts outside the CDR3, the full variable domain is DAGVTQSPTHLIKTRGQQVTLRCSPISGHKSVSWYQQVLGQGPQFIFQYYEKEERGRGNFPDRFSARQFPNYSSELNVNALLLGDSALYLCASRSPGTGGEQHFGPGTRLTVT.

This clone appeared many times. The chain has TRBV30 and TRBJ2-7, with a possible D match to TRBD1 (5 bases). Germline loops: CDR1 GTSNPN, CDR2 SVGIG (reference sequence). The CDR3 sequence is 13 residues long. Trimming took off 2 bases at V and 3 bases at J, with 11 bases between the two ends. This chain's CDR3 is CAWSRQRYYEQYF. In DNA, the CDR3 is TGTGCCTGGAGTAGACAGAGATACTACGAGCAGTACTTC.

At least ten counts were recorded for this clone. This chain uses TRBV6-1 with TRBJ2-1; D is possibly TRBD2 (6 bases). V was pared by 0 bases and J by 1 base, with 13 bases between. Germline V gives CDR1 MNHNS, CDR2 SASEGT. The CDR3 consists of 17 residues. CDR3: CASSEARPSVSYNEQFF. Written as DNA, the CDR3 is TGTGCCAGCAGTGAAGCGCGGCCTAGCGTTTCCTACAATGAGCAGTTCTTC.

This clone was found many times. A read error may produce the germline difference seen at one junction end. This chain joins TRBV5-1 and TRBJ2-3; 9 bases are shared with TRBD2. Germline CDR1 is SGHRS and CDR2 is YFSETQ. The CDR3 covers 17 residues. The DNA for the CDR3 is TGCGCCAGCAGCCCAGCTTTGGCGGGAGGGCGGGCAGATACGCAGTGTTTT. Translated, it gives CASSPALAGGRADTQCF.

The sample holds many counts of this clone. The chain couples TRBV20-1 to TRBJ1-1, with 11 bases matching TRBD1. In germline, CDR1 is DFQATT, CDR2 SNEGSKA (reference sequence). V dropped 8 bases and J dropped 0; count of bases not matched to a gene: 14. CDR3 length: 17 amino acids. CDR3: CSPSLGQGVLMNTEAFF. The CDR3 DNA is TGCAGTCCCTCGTTGGGACAGGGGGTTTTGATGAACACTGAAGCTTTCTTT.

This clone was counted many times. This sequence joins TRBV20-1 and TRBJ2-3; possible D gene TRBD1, 5 bases. CDR1 is DFQATT, CDR2 SNEGSKA, per germline (reference sequence). CDR3 size: 15 residues. V was pared by 3 bases and J by 1 base, with 14 bases between. The CDR3 here is CSARGRKGGTDTQYF. The CDR3 coding sequence is TGCAGTGCTAGGGGCAGGAAAGGGGGCACAGATACGCAGTATTTT.

This clone has ten or more counts. The chain is built from TRBV19 and TRBJ2-1, with D maybe TRBD1 (5 bases). Germline V CDR1 and CDR2: LNHDA, SQIVND (reference sequence). The CDR3 length is 12 residues. V was shortened by 6 bases and J by 9 bases, with 12 bases between the two germline ends. The CDR3 protein is CASSAGWSEQFF. The DNA of the CDR3 is TGTGCCAGTAGCGCAGGGTGGAGTGAGCAGTTCTTC. The full variable domain, rest sourced from reference TRBV19 and TRBJ2-1, is DGGITQSPKYLFRKEGQNVTLSCEQNLNHDAMYWYRQDPGQGLRLIYYSQIVNDFQKGDIAEGYSVSREKKESFPLTVTSAQKNPTAFYLCASSAGWSEQFFGPGTRLTVL.

Of note for this clone: This could be a read error, since a much larger clone is one nucleotide away. The rearrangement joins TRBV24-1 to TRBJ2-4; D gene unclear. The germline V gene encodes CDR1 KGHDR and CDR2 SFDVKD. The CDR3 is 14 amino acids. CDR3 in amino acids: CATSPGPDLNIKYF. The CDR3 DNA reads as TGTGCCACCAGCCCCGGGCCTGACTTAAACATTAAGTACTTC.

This clone was observed a handful of times. This may be a read error, as it is one base from a much larger clone. The chain recombines TRBV7-3 with TRBJ2-3; D is uncertain. The CDR3 runs to 14 residues. V lost 5 bases, J lost 2 bases, and 11 bases lay in between. Germline V gene lookup returns CDR1 SGHTA and CDR2 FQGTGA. CDR3 DNA sequence: TGTGCCAGCAGCCATACCAGTGACACAGATACGCAGTATTTT. It specifies CASSHTSDTDTQYF.

This clone appeared many times. Here the CDR3 reads CSASWGDSNQPQHF. The CDR3 nucleotides are TGCAGTGCTAGCTGGGGGGATAGCAATCAGCCCCAGCATTTT. The chain uses TRBV20-1 and TRBJ1-5; D possibly corresponds to TRBD1 (5 bases). This CDR3 comprises 14 residues. V lost 3 bases, J lost 0 bases, and 9 bases lay in between. The V gene's germline CDR1 is DFQATT and CDR2 SNEGSKA (reference sequence).

About this clone itself: Since the CDR3 does not end with the conserved phenylalanine or tryptophan, this likely comes from a read error. The chain combines TRBV10-3 with TRBJ1-6; D may be TRBD1 (5 bases). The CDR3 extends over 19 amino acids. Looked up from germline, CDR1 is ENHRY and CDR2 is SYGVKD. V lost 4 bases and J lost 0, with 19 bases in between. CDR3 coding DNA: TGTGCCATCAGTGCCGACTCCAGGGAGGTGGACTCCTATAATTCACCCCTCCACCTT. This translates into CAISADSREVDSYNSPLHL.

This clone was counted ten times or more. The J gene is TRBJ2-7, the V gene TRBV3-1; tentatively, D is TRBD1 (8 bases). The germline gives CDR1 LGHDT, CDR2 YNNKEL (reference sequence). Trimming cost V 11 bases and J 0 bases, with 29 bases left between them. The CDR3 is made up of 18 amino acids. CDR3 in DNA: TGTGCCGTCGCCTACAGGGGGGGTCGGCGGGGAAGCTCCTACGAGCAGTACTTC. This translates into CAVAYRGGRRGSSYEQYF.

This clone was seen repeatedly, ten times or more. The chain is built from TRBV6-4 and TRBJ2-6; D not certain. This CDR3 contains 16 residues. CDR1 is MRHNA and CDR2 is SNTAGT in the germline V gene. Deletions cut 6 bases from V and 1 base from J, with 13 bases between. CDR3 bases: TGTGCCAGCAGCAACGGACCCCTGTCTGGGGCCAACGTCCTGACTTTC. Encoded protein: CASSNGPLSGANVLTF.

This clone was seen ten or more times. The J gene is TRBJ2-1, the V gene TRBV19; 9 positions agree with TRBD2. Germline assignment: CDR1 LNHDA and CDR2 SQIVND (reference sequence). V lost 10 bases to trimming and J lost 0 bases; unmatched junction nucleotides: 10. The CDR3 is 16 residues long. The CDR3 nucleotides are TGTGCCACCGTTAGCGGGAGCCCGAGCTCCTACAATGAGCAGTTCTTC. Translating gives CATVSGSPSSYNEQFF.

In this sample, this clone turned up many times. CDR3 protein: CASSFTVNQPQHF. The DNA of the CDR3 is TGTGCCAGCAGTTTTACAGTTAATCAGCCCCAGCATTTT. The rearrangement uses TRBV27 and TRBJ1-5; no definite D call. In germline, CDR1 is MNHEY, CDR2 SMNVEV (reference sequence). The CDR3 loop spans 13 amino acids. V was clipped by 3 bases and J by 4 bases, with 7 bases between them.

The sample holds many counts of this clone. The chain recombines TRBV30 with TRBJ2-5, with 9 bases identical to TRBD1. Germline V gene sequence: CDR1 GTSNPN, CDR2 SVGIG (reference sequence). V was clipped by 1 base and J by 3 bases; unmatched bases: 6. This CDR3 contains 15 residues. This CDR3 reads CAWSEAGTGKETQYF. DNA for the CDR3: TGTGCCTGGAGTGAGGCCGGGACAGGGAAAGAGACCCAGTACTTC.

The chain couples TRBV24-1 to TRBJ1-1; TRBD1 agrees at 9 bases. Trimming cost V 5 bases and J 3 bases; bases outside gene matches: 12. Germline V CDR1 and CDR2: KGHDR, SFDVKD. The CDR3 consists of 17 residues. The CDR3 is CATSGQRTGAQDTEAFF. CDR3 bases: TGTGCCACCAGTGGTCAGCGGACAGGGGCACAGGACACTGAAGCTTTCTTT.

This clone was counted ten times or more. The gene calls are TRBV2 and TRBJ2-3, with TRBD2 identical over 9 bases. The CDR3 extends over 14 amino acids. V trimming: 6 bases; J trimming: 1 base; junction bases outside the gene matches: 2. Germline V gene sequence: CDR1 SNHLY, CDR2 FYNNEI. The CDR3 sequence: CASSWTSGTDTQYF. The CDR3 DNA follows: TGTGCCAGCAGCTGGACTAGCGGCACAGATACGCAGTATTTT.

This clone showed up just a few times. This chain connects TRBV29-1 to TRBJ1-2; D ambiguous. Germline assignment: CDR1 SQVTM and CDR2 ANQGSEA. The CDR3 is made up of 12 amino acids. V was shortened by 7 bases and J by 4 bases, with 13 bases between the two germline ends. The CDR3 nucleotides read TGCAGCGCCTTACCGGGGAGCTATGGCTACACCTTC. It translates to CSALPGSYGYTF.

This clone was seen at least ten times. The chain joins TRBV6-2 or TRBV6-3 to TRBJ2-7, with D perhaps matching TRBD2 (5 bases). In germline, CDR1 is MNHEY, CDR2 SVGEGT. This CDR3 has 13 residues. V was clipped by 6 bases and J by 3 bases, with 12 bases between them. CDR3 bases: TGTGCCAGCAGGACGGTGGGAGTCTACGAGCAGTACTTC. Translating it yields CASRTVGVYEQYF.

The chain combines TRBV20-1 with TRBJ1-3; D uncertain. CDR1 is DFQATT and CDR2 is SNEGSKA in the germline V gene (reference sequence). This CDR3 comprises 14 residues. The V gene lost 2 bases and the J gene lost 4 bases, with 12 bases spanning the gap. The DNA for the CDR3 is TGCAGTGCTAGATATGGGCGTAGGGGAAACACCATATATTTT. Translation gives CSARYGRRGNTIYF.

This clone was found a few times. A read error may explain this, as a much larger clone is one base away. This sequence joins TRBV29-1 and TRBJ1-5; 7 bases line up with TRBD1. V was clipped by 7 bases and J by 8 bases; unmatched bases: 11. The length of the CDR3 is 13 residues. Per germline, CDR1 SQVTM and CDR2 ANQGSEA. The CDR3 loop is CSGRTGEDKPQHF. Here the CDR3 DNA reads TGCAGCGGGAGAACAGGGGAGGATAAGCCCCAGCATTTT.

In its sample, this clone was seen many times. J is TRBJ1-1 and V is TRBV30; D is possibly TRBD1 (6 bases). The V and J ends lost 0 bases and 4 bases respectively, with 27 bases between them. CDR1 GTSNPN and CDR2 SVGIG come from the germline V gene (reference sequence). CDR3 length: 19 residues. The CDR3 loop is CAWSVIGGWDKISGTEAFF. The CDR3 nucleotides read TGTGCCTGGAGTGTAATTGGTGGGTGGGACAAAATATCGGGCACTGAAGCTTTCTTT.

This chain links TRBV10-3 with TRBJ2-3; 9 bases are shared with TRBD2. The CDR3 has 20 residues. Germline CDR1 is ENHRY and CDR2 is SYGVKD. V shed 7 bases and J 2 bases; nucleotides not matched to a gene: 22. CDR3 nucleotide sequence: TGTGCCATCATGCCGGGACTAGCTGGGCTCATGGGGGACAACACAGATACGCAGTATTTT. Translation: CAIMPGLAGLMGDNTDTQYF.